The entry below describes one T cell receptor (beta chain). The data were produced by immunoSEQ multiplex PCR, yet TCRdb's version contains in-frame clones alone and is incomplete. This sample yields about 180,000 clones, of which 86% are seen a single time; 7% to 10% belongs to the top ten. The data are from a study of blood T cell repertoires in COVID-19. Study background: Acute and convalescent COVID-19 specimens originated in the United States, Italy and Spain. Sources were T cells, B-cell-depleted T cells, or PBMCs; the material itself was cDNA or gDNA.

Donors in Cohort 3 counted as recovered after two negative PCRs, clearance, or symptom resolution. There are 11 residues in the CDR3. Between the trimmed V and J ends, which lost 5 bases and 6 bases, there was a span of 4 bases. Germline CDR1 is SGHAT and CDR2 is FQNNGV. The sequenced material came from PBMCs or T cells enriched from blood (not recorded which). The J gene is TRBJ1-4, the V gene TRBV11-2, with D uncertain. This receptor was taken from a woman aged 25-40 years who had recovered from COVID-19. The CDR3 coding sequence is TGTGCCAGCAGCCAGGATGAAAAACTGTTTTTT. Translating gives CASSQDEKLFF.